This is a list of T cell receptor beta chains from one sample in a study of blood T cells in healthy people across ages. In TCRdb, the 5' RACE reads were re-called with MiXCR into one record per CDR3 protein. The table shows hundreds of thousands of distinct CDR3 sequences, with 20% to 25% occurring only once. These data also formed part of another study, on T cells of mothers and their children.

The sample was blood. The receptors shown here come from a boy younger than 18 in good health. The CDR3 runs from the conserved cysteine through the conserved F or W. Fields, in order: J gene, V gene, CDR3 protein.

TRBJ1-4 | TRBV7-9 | CASSSSSRGEKLFF
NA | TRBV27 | CASSSVRTSSYEQYF
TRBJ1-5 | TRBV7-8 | CASSLDDRDQPQHF
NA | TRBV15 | CATSRVQEPYEQYF
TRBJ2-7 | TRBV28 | CASSSTSGRVDEQYF
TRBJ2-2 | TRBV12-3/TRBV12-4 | CASTRDRTANTGELFF
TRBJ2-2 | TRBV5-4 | CASIESSGTGELFF
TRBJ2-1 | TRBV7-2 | CASSLEGRGSYNEQFF
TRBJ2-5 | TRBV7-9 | CASSLSRSAETQYF
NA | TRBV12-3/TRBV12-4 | CASSLGTSGNVQFF
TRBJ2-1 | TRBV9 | CASSVGLGLYNEQFF
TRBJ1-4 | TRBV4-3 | CASSQDWGTNEKLFF
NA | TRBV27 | CASSTVEQGYNEQFF
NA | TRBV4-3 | CASSQDPGFEQYF
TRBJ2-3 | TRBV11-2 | CASSLDQGSGRKWGTDTQYF
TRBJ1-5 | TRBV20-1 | CSARTQGRNQPQHF
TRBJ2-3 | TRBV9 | CASSTSGTSGGPYTDTQYF
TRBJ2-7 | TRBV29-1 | CSVPLGGEQYF
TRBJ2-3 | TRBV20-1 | CSAQSAGAGTDTQYF
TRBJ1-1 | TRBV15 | CATSRADGAEAFF
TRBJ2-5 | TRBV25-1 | CASSDRPGGTQYF
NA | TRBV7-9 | CASSLGGKGSPEQFF
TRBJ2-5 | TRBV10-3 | CAIRGGQGGETQYF
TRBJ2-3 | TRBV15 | CATSREVWRSTDTQYF
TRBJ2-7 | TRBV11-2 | CASSSGLADYEQYF
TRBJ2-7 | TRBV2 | CASSSGTSGEYPYEQYF
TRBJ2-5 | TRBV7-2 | CASSPTSFLQETQYF
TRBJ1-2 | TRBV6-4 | CASSPSPGQGKLAYGYTF
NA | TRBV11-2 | CASSLARVTGRETQYF
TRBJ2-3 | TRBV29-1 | CSVAGRSTDTQYF
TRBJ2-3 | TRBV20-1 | CSARDPQGFTQYF
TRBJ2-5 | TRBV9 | CASTLLRETQYF
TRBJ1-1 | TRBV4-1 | CASSQAGIGMNTEAFF
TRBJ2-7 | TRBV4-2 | CASSQYSGAGTGQYF
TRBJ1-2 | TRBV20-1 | CSARVPGQLNYGYTF
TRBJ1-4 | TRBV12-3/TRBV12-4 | CASSFFPGQNEKLFF
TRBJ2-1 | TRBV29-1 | CSVAGGLYNEQFF
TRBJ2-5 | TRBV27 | CASSLRGMANEQYF
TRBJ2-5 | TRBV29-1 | CSVNGESQETQYF
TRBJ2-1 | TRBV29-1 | CSGARMDNEQFF
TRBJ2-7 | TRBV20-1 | CSARDGGRTAYEQYF
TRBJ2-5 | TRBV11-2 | CASSDSEGQGEETQYF
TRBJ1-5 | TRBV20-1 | CSARDFGNPNQPQHF
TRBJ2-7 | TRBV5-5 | CASSSVRGGAYEQYF
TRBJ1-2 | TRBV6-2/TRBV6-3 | CASSYKATNYGYTF
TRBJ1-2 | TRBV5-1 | CASSLEGLEGYTF
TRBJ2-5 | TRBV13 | CASSLGYGSEETQYF